This T cell receptor (beta chain) was sequenced during a study of T cells in Graves' hyperthyroidism and ophthalmopathy (dated by TCRdb to about 2019). Describing the broader study: Peripheral blood was sampled at the time of initial diagnosis, prior to any treatment. TCR V-J signatures able to tell the groups apart were searched for in a discovery cohort of 90 to 100 patients, of whom around 43 had Graves' ophthalmopathy and around 56 had stable Graves' hyperthyroidism. Whether ophthalmopathy could be predicted prospectively was tested in an independent validation cohort made up of roughly 20 hyperthyroidism patients plus 17 patients who later progressed to ophthalmopathy. The roughly 90 discovery patients were divided at random into training and test sets in a 7:3 ratio. In addition, the study compared T-cell repertoires in thyroid tissue and in blood from roughly six Graves' hyperthyroidism patients. After sampling, hyperthyroidism patients received methimazole starting at 30 mg daily, and ophthalmopathy patients received high-dose intravenous methylprednisolone. The paper reports TCR Vbeta CDR3 sequencing of 140 or so peripheral blood samples: around 45 ophthalmopathy, under 85 hyperthyroidism and around 17 progressor patients.

The TCR beta CDR3 regions were amplified from the RNA transcripts. The first round of RT-PCR for the TCR CDR3 was performed with the HTBI primer set and the Qiagen OneStep RT-PCR kit. Libraries were constructed in a second round of multiplex PCR, after which size selection and purification were performed. Sequencing of the libraries was done on an Illumina HiSeq2000 using paired-end 100 bp reads. The original pipeline was this. SOAPnuke was used to process the raw data, removing reads that contained adapters or uncalled bases, had a mean Phred below 15, or lacked an exact match to the constant primer or identifier. COPE v1.2.5 was used to merge the high-quality paired reads, and each unique nucleotide sequence was defined as a clonotype. MiTCR v1.1 was used to align the clonotypes against IMGT TRBV, TRBD and TRBJ reference segments. The analysis was restricted to V-J combinations with a frequency above 0.0001, which together covered about 99% of the repertoires. A TCS score was defined as the ratio of F50 (clonal expansion) to E x V (chaos), with BLOSUM62-based TCRdist applied between CDR3 peptides within each V-J. Welch's t-statistics and random forest reduced several hundred V-J features to roughly 13, which were used in a naive Bayes classifier (R e1071). Using fastp at Q25 and MiXCR, TCRdb reprocessed the public reads and kept productive beta chains. CDR3 protein duplicates are merged, each entry listing the most common genes and DNA. These V and J calls are TCRdb output, not the study's own analysis. This sample is represented by 390,000 or so distinct CDR3 sequences; roughly 15% of them were singletons. The ten largest clones represent about 13% of the sample.

General study outcomes and caveats: During validation, the model predicted progression to ophthalmopathy a median of about 5.9 months ahead of onset, with roughly 65% sensitivity and 72% to 85% specificity. Sample size was not statistically predetermined, and blinding of investigators to group allocation was not performed. Most expanded thyroid clonotypes (frequency above 0.001) were also detected in blood, a finding suggesting that blood repertoires may reflect thyroid immune responses. A model built on a 13 V-J signature distinguished ophthalmopathy from stable hyperthyroidism, reaching 87.88% sensitivity and around 81% specificity in cross-validation and 80%/75% in testing.

Trimming costs V 3 bases and J 6 bases, and their ends lie 5 bases apart. Sequences SGHTA (CDR1) and FQGNSA (CDR2) are obtained from the germline V gene. CDR3 length: 12 amino acids, cysteine to phenylalanine. Kept here is only the CDR3 DNA, which spans 36 bases and is read in frame from base 1. Ophthalmopathy patients had moderately to severely active disease, Clinical Activity Score of at least 3, NOSPECS grade of at least 4, and duration under 3 months. The study excluded patients with uncontrolled infections, other autoimmune diseases, pregnancy or lactation. Clinical symptoms, serum thyroxine and TRAb, thyroid ultrasound, and orbital computed tomography formed the basis for the diagnoses. PBMCs were separated from roughly 10 ml of fresh peripheral blood using Ficoll-Paque density gradient centrifugation. Total RNA was extracted with Trizol reagent, and quality was checked on an Agilent 2100 Bioanalyzer.

Turning to this clonotype: This clone's antigen is unknown. Base-call qualities are not available, and no considerably larger clone is one nucleotide away.

The source of this sequence is a young man with Graves' ophthalmopathy. Sequenced material: blood. The chain is encoded by TRBV7-2 joined to TRBJ1-4; the D gene cannot be named for sure. The sequenced DNA is TGTGCCAGCAGCTTCGATTATGAAAAACTGTTTTTT. Its product reads: CASSFDYEKLFF.